This T cell receptor (beta chain) was sequenced for a study of cytomegalovirus exposure and HLA in healthy donors. Study-level information: Out of 150 million to 200 million T cells, an earlier analysis found roughly 100 million unique TCR beta sequences in total. Most donors, roughly 77% of 398 genotyped, fell in the Caucasian-associated ancestry cluster.

Concerning this clone: Its antigen is currently unknown. The junction differs from germline at one of its ends, possibly a read error.

Regarding the study as a whole: In a later analysis, a genetic analysis reported fewer productive-TCR N-insertions in an Asian-associated ancestry cluster than the cohort average.

The PCR had 60 Vbeta and 13 Jbeta primers. The assay was immunoSEQ multiplex PCR, and TCRdb's table has in-frame clones only and misses some. The table has fewer than 250,000 clones, roughly 80% seen once; the top ten hold 3.1%. The specimen was PBMCs. The sequence was collected from a woman under 40 in good health and CMV-seropositive.

The CDR3 loop is CSSSSFTGLGFYEQYF. The CDR3 DNA follows: TGTTCCAGCAGCTCCTTCACAGGGTTAGGCTTCTACGAGCAGTACTTC. This chain connects TRBV7-9 to TRBJ2-7; TRBD1 might be the D (6 bases). Germline loops: CDR1 SEHNR, CDR2 FQNEAQ (reference sequence). The length of the CDR3 is 16 residues.